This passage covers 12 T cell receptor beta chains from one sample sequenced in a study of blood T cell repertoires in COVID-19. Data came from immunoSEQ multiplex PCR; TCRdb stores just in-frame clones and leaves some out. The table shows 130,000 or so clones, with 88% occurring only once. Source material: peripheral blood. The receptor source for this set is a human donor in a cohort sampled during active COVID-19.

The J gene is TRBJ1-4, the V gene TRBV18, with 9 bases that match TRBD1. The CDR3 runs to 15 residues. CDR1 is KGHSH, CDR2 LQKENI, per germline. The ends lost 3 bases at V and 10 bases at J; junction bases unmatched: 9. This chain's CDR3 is CASSPRTGGEVKLFF. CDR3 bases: TGTGCCAGCTCACCTCGTACAGGGGGCGAGGTAAAACTGTTTTTT.

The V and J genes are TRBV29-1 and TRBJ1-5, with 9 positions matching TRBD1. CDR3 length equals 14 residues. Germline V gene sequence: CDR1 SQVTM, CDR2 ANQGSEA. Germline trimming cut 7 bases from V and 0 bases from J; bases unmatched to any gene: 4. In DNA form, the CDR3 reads TGCAGCGCCGAGACAGGGGGTAGCAATCAGCCCCAGCATTTT. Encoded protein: CSAETGGSNQPQHF.

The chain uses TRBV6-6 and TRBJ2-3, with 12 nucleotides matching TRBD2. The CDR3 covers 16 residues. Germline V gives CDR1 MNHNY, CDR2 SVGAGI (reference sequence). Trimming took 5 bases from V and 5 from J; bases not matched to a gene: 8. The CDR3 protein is CASSHRLAGVLDTQYF. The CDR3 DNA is TGTGCCAGCAGTCACAGACTAGCGGGGGTACTAGATACGCAGTATTTT.

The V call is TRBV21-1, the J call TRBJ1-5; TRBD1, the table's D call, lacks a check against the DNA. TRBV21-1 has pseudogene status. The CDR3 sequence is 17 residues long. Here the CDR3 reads CASSKDRSHIGGQPQHF. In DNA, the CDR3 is TGTGCCAGCAGCAAAGACAGGTCACACATAGGCGGTCAGCCCCAGCATTTT.

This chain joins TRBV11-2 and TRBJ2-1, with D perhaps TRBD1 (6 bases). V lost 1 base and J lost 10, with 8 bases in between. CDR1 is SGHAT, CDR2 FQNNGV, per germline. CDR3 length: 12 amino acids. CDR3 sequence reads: CASSLGGQEQFF. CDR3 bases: TGTGCCAGCAGCTTAGGGGGGCAGGAGCAGTTCTTC.

The CDR3 coding sequence is TGTGCCACCAGCAGAGCAGCAGGGGTCAAGGAGACCCAGTACTTC. Its protein is CATSRAAGVKETQYF. This sequence joins TRBV15 and TRBJ2-5; D might be TRBD1 (6 bases). CDR1 and CDR2 (germline): LNHNV, YYDKDF (reference sequence). Trimming took off 1 base at V and 5 bases at J, with 14 bases between the two ends. The CDR3 spans 15 residues.

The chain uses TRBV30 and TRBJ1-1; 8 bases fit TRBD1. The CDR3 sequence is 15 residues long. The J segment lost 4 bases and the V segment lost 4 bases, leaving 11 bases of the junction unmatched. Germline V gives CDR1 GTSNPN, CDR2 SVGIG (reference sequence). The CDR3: CAWISLRTGGTEAFF. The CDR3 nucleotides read TGTGCCTGGATCTCTTTACGAACAGGGGGCACTGAAGCTTTCTTT.

The chain's CDR3 is CASSEKTGRAFF. The CDR3, as DNA: TGTGCCAGCAGTGAGAAAACAGGCCGGGCTTTCTTT. The rearrangement uses TRBV6-2 or TRBV6-3 and TRBJ1-1; D might be TRBD1 (5 bases). V lost 5 bases and J lost 11, with 15 bases in between. This CDR3 region has 12 residues. Germline-derived CDR1 and CDR2 are MNHEY and SVGEGT.

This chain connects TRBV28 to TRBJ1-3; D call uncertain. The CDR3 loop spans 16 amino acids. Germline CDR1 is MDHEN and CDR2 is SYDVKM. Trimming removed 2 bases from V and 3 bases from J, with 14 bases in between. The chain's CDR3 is CASSLPTGYLGNTIYF. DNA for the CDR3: TGTGCCAGCAGTTTACCCACGGGATACCTTGGAAACACCATATATTTT.

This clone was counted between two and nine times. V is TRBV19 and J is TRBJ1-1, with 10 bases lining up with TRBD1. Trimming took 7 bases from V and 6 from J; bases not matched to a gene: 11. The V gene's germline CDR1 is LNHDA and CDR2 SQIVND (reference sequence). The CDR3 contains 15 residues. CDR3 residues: CASKPGDRGMSEAFF. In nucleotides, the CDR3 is TGTGCCAGTAAACCAGGGGACAGGGGAATGTCTGAAGCTTTCTTT.

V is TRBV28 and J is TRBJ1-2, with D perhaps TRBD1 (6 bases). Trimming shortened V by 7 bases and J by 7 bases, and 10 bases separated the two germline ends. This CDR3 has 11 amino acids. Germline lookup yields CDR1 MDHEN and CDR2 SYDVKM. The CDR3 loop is CASIEGGGYTF. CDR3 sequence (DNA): TGTGCCAGCATCGAAGGGGGTGGCTACACCTTC.

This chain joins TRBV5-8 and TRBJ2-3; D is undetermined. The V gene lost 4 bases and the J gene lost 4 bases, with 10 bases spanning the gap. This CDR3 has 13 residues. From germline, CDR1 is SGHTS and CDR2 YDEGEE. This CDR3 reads CASSSTRADTQYF. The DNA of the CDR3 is TGTGCCAGCAGCAGCACTCGGGCAGATACGCAGTATTTT. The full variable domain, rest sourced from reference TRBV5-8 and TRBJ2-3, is EAGVTQSPTHLIKTRGQQATLRCSPISGHTSVYWYQQALGLGLQFLLWYDEGEERNRGNFPPRFSGRQFPNYSSELNVNALELEDSALYLCASSSTRADTQYFGPGTRLTVL.